This record looks at one T cell receptor beta chain sequence and its context. The specificity of this receptor is unknown. Per-base qualities were not stored, and no clone one base away is much larger. These data originate in a study of T cell changes during pregnancy in multiple sclerosis (dated by TCRdb to between 2018 and 2021). For the wider study: The study examined how the T cell repertoire changed over the course of pregnancy in women with multiple sclerosis.

The CDR3 has 15 amino acids, counting the end cysteine and phenylalanine. Only the CDR3 DNA stays, 45 bases, in frame from base 1. Per the germline V gene, MGHRA is the CDR1 and YSYEKL is the CDR2. Germline trimming amounts to 2 bases on V and 6 bases on J, with 8 as the count of junction bases outside the gene matches. Library construction relied on the immunoSEQ multiplex PCR assay. In its TCRdb copy, this immuneACCESS table keeps in-frame sequences only and misses some clones. Where compared with another copy, unresolved V genes explain less than half of these, and the others have no known cause. The sample profile shows 40,000 or so clones; roughly 90% of them were found once. Approximately 0.41% of the sample comes from the top ten.

The chain joins TRBV4-1 to TRBJ2-7; a stretch of 9 junction bases matches TRBD1. Material: CD4+ T cells from peripheral blood mononuclear cells, obtained in the third trimester of pregnancy. The TCR comes from a female donor with multiple sclerosis, enrolled in a pregnancy study. The CDR3 reads as follows: CASSQTGTGYLEQYF. The bases are TGCGCCAGCAGCCAAACCGGGACAGGGTATCTCGAGCAGTACTTC.